The 32 T cell receptor beta chains below all came from one sample that was sequenced in a study of graft-versus-host responses after intestinal transplantation. What these receptors recognize is not known. Clones were sequenced by immunoSEQ multiplex PCR, and TCRdb holds only the in-frame ones, with some missing. The table has about 120,000 clones, approximately 95% seen once. Sequencing used unstimulated CD8+ T cells sorted from spleen or lymph node cells, obtained before intestinal transplant. Source of these receptors: a human donor who received an intestinal transplant.

The chain uses TRBV2 and TRBJ2-1; D unclear. This CDR3 has 10 residues. The germline gives CDR1 SNHLY, CDR2 FYNNEI. V gave up 4 bases and J gave up 6 bases, with 1 base separating them. CDR3 residues: CASSVNEQFF. For the CDR3, the DNA is TGTGCCAGCAGTGTCAATGAGCAGTTCTTC.

This chain uses TRBV5-8 with TRBJ2-2; possibly TRBD2 for D (5 bases). The CDR3 spans 10 residues. Trimming shortened V by 1 base and J by 13 bases, and 5 bases separated the two germline ends. Germline lookup yields CDR1 SGHTS and CDR2 YDEGEE. The CDR3 DNA follows: TGTGCCAGCAGCTTGCGGGGGCTGTTTTTT. It yields the protein CASSLRGLFF.

The V gene is TRBV28, the J gene TRBJ2-2; 10 bases align to TRBD2. V shed 3 bases and J 5 bases; nucleotides not matched to a gene: 15. This CDR3 is built from 19 residues. Germline values: CDR1 MDHEN, CDR2 SYDVKM. The CDR3 here is CASSFKGSKAGGPTGELFF. DNA of the CDR3: TGTGCCAGCAGTTTTAAAGGCTCTAAAGCGGGAGGGCCTACCGGGGAGCTGTTTTTT.

This rearrangement joins TRBV4-1 to TRBJ2-1; no clear D gene. Deletions cut 1 base from V and 4 bases from J, with 5 bases between. The CDR3 covers 13 residues. The germline V gene has CDR1 MGHRA and CDR2 YSYEKL. As DNA, the CDR3 is TGCGCCAGCAGCCAAGTGACTTACAATGAGCAGTTCTTC. Encoded protein: CASSQVTYNEQFF.

The chain recombines TRBV27 with TRBJ2-2; no clear D. Trimming left V 1 base short and J 5 bases short, with 8 bases between. This CDR3 has 14 amino acids. Germline assignment: CDR1 MNHEY and CDR2 SMNVEV (reference sequence). The CDR3 coding sequence is TGTGCCAGCAGTTTATATTGGCGGACCGGGGAGCTGTTTTTT. This codes for CASSLYWRTGELFF.

The chain couples TRBV4-1 to TRBJ2-7; D ambiguous. V was trimmed by 1 base and J by 1 base, leaving 5 bases between them. This CDR3 has 13 residues. Germline V CDR1 and CDR2: MGHRA, YSYEKL. CDR3 sequence (DNA): TGCGCCAGCAGCCAAGGTCTATCCTACGAGCAGTACTTC. Translation gives CASSQGLSYEQYF.

This clone was detected only once. The rearrangement uses TRBV5-8 and TRBJ2-7; tentatively, D is TRBD2 (5 bases). The germline V gene encodes CDR1 SGHTS and CDR2 YDEGEE. The CDR3 is 12 amino acids. Between the trimmed V and J ends, which lost 1 base and 6 bases, there was a span of 8 bases. The CDR3 DNA reads TGTGCCAGCAGCTTGAACGAGGGCGAGCAGTACTTC. This translates into CASSLNEGEQYF.

The J gene is TRBJ2-5, the V gene TRBV4-1, with 11 bases aligning to TRBD1. In germline, CDR1 is MGHRA, CDR2 YSYEKL. This CDR3 contains 15 residues. V was pared by 4 bases and J by 4 bases, with 5 bases of the junction left unmatched. The CDR3 reads CASSLGQGAGETQYF. For the CDR3, the DNA is TGCGCCAGCAGCCTTGGACAGGGGGCTGGAGAGACCCAGTACTTC.

CDR3 residues: CASSPRGSTEAFF. The CDR3 DNA is TGTGCCAGCAGCCCGCGCGGGAGCACTGAAGCTTTCTTT. The V call is TRBV9, the J call TRBJ1-1; D ambiguous. Trimming took off 4 bases at V and 4 bases at J, with 11 bases between the two ends. CDR1 SGDLS and CDR2 YYNGEE come from the germline V gene. The CDR3 extends over 13 amino acids.

CDR3 in amino acids: CASSLGGNTGELFF. In nucleotides, the CDR3 is TGTGCCAGCAGTTTGGGCGGGAACACCGGGGAGCTGTTTTTT. The chain carries TRBV28 and TRBJ2-2; the D is unclear. V was cut by 3 bases and J by 1 base, with 6 bases left in between. Germline V gene data show CDR1 as MDHEN and CDR2 as SYDVKM. CDR3 size: 14 residues.

The chain carries TRBV6-1 and TRBJ1-5, with a tentative D call TRBD1 (6 bases). Trimming took 5 bases from V and 5 from J, leaving 13 bases between them. CDR1 and CDR2 from the germline V gene are MNHNS and SASEGT. The CDR3 extends over 14 amino acids. This chain's CDR3 is CASSITGRDQPQHF. CDR3 bases: TGTGCCAGCAGTATCACAGGGCGGGATCAGCCCCAGCATTTT.

This clone was seen just once. J is TRBJ2-7 and V is TRBV21-1; the table names TRBD2, a call not compared with the DNA. TRBV21-1 is described as a pseudogene. The CDR3 length is 18 residues. CDR3 bases: TGTGCCAGCAGCAAAGAAGTTCCCACTGGGCGGGATTGCTACGAGCAGTACTTC. It encodes CASSKEVPTGRDCYEQYF.

The chain couples TRBV10-3 to TRBJ2-5; 8 bases agree with TRBD1. Germline-derived CDR1 and CDR2 are ENHRY and SYGVKD. The CDR3 is 15 residues long. CDR3 protein: CATQGAEKAEETQYF. The CDR3 region has the DNA TGTGCTACCCAGGGGGCTGAGAAGGCCGAGGAGACCCAGTACTTC.

The rearrangement joins TRBV9 to TRBJ2-4; 8 nucleotides match TRBD1. Germline V gives CDR1 SGDLS, CDR2 YYNGEE. Trimming removed 4 bases from V and 0 bases from J; junction bases left unmatched: 6. This CDR3 region has 16 residues. CDR3 sequence (DNA): TGTGCCAGCAGCTTACGGACAGGGCTAGCCAAAAACATTCAGTACTTC. Translating it yields CASSLRTGLAKNIQYF. The variable domain in full, with the rest retrieved from reference TRBV9 and TRBJ2-4, is DSGVTQTPKHLITATGQRVTLRCSPRSGDLSVYWYQQSLDQGLQFLIQYYNGEERAKGNILERFSAQQFPDLHSELNLSSLELGDSALYFCASSLRTGLAKNIQYFGAGTRLSVL.

The gene calls are TRBV25-1 and TRBJ2-1; D is unclear. The CDR3 consists of 10 residues. V lost 4 bases, J lost 8 bases, and 3 bases lay in between. Germline V CDR1 and CDR2: MGHDK, SYGVNS. The CDR3 here is CASSADEQFF. CDR3 DNA: TGTGCCAGCAGTGCGGATGAGCAGTTCTTC.

This chain connects TRBV5-1 to TRBJ2-7, with D perhaps matching TRBD1 or TRBD2 (6 bases each). Trimming took off 1 base at V and 1 base at J, with 9 bases between the two ends. The germline V gene has CDR1 SGHRS and CDR2 YFSETQ. The CDR3 totals 14 residues. The CDR3 region is CASSLRGTSYEQYF. CDR3 DNA sequence: TGCGCCAGCAGCTTGAGGGGGACTTCCTACGAGCAGTACTTC.

The chain has TRBV2 and TRBJ2-1; 9 nucleotides align to TRBD2. With V trimmed by 3 bases and J by 7 bases, 10 bases remained unmatched. Germline V gives CDR1 SNHLY, CDR2 FYNNEI. The CDR3 runs to 16 residues. The CDR3 here is CASSDEAGGPGNEQFF. CDR3 DNA: TGTGCCAGCAGTGACGAGGCGGGAGGGCCAGGGAATGAGCAGTTCTTC.

This chain links TRBV28 with TRBJ2-7; D might be TRBD1 (5 bases). CDR3 size: 15 residues. Germline loops: CDR1 MDHEN, CDR2 SYDVKM. Trimming took off 6 bases at V and 3 bases at J, with 18 bases between the two ends. In nucleotides, the CDR3 is TGTGCCAGCAGGCAGCCCAGGGTAACCTACTACGAGCAGTACTTC. It yields the protein CASRQPRVTYYEQYF.

The chain employs TRBV7-9 and TRBJ2-7; tentatively, D is TRBD1 (6 bases). V was shortened by 1 base and J by 5 bases, with 15 bases between the two germline ends. CDR1 and CDR2 (germline): SEHNR, FQNEAQ (reference sequence). The length of the CDR3 is 15 residues. The CDR3 is CASSLVMGAGDEQYF. The CDR3 coding sequence is TGTGCCAGCAGCTTAGTAATGGGGGCTGGGGACGAGCAGTACTTC.

V usage is TRBV2 and J usage is TRBJ2-2; TRBD2 agrees at 7 bases. V was clipped by 6 bases and J by 3 bases; unmatched bases: 4. Germline V CDR1 and CDR2: SNHLY, FYNNEI. The CDR3 loop spans 14 amino acids. Here the CDR3 DNA reads TGTGCCAGCAGAGGGACTACCTACACCGGGGAGCTGTTTTTT. It codes for CASRGTTYTGELFF.

The V and J genes are TRBV27 and TRBJ2-1; 8 bases align to TRBD1. CDR3 size: 14 residues. V was clipped by 2 bases and J by 9 bases; unmatched bases: 6. Germline V CDR1 and CDR2: MNHEY, SMNVEV (reference sequence). The CDR3 sequence is CASSLGQGAGEQFF. In DNA form, the CDR3 reads TGTGCCAGCAGTTTAGGTCAGGGGGCGGGTGAGCAGTTCTTC.

To note about this clone: This probably arose from a read error, given a far larger clone one base away. The rearrangement joins TRBV5-7 to TRBJ1-1, with D possibly matching TRBD1 (5 bases). TRBV5-7 is an ORF, and what it does is uncertain. The V end was cut by 1 base, the J end by 4 bases, with 5 bases between. The length of the CDR3 is 12 residues. CDR3 sequence (DNA): TGTGCCAGCAGCTTGAGGGGCACTGAAGCTTTCTTT. It is translated as CASSLRGTEAFF.

The V call is TRBV7-9, the J call TRBJ2-7, with a weak D call TRBD1 (6 bases). This CDR3 comprises 15 residues. CDR1 is SEHNR, CDR2 FQNEAQ, per germline (reference sequence). The V end lost 4 bases, the J end lost 5 bases, and 18 bases lay between the germline ends. CDR3 sequence reads: CASSWEQGQQDEQYF. DNA for the CDR3: TGTGCCAGCAGCTGGGAACAGGGCCAGCAGGACGAGCAGTACTTC.

The V and J genes are TRBV28 and TRBJ2-2; no reliable D call. Per germline, CDR1 MDHEN and CDR2 SYDVKM. V was shortened by 3 bases and J by 7 bases, with 9 bases between the two germline ends. The CDR3 consists of 13 residues. The CDR3 reads CASSLALIGELFF. For the CDR3, the DNA is TGTGCCAGCAGTTTGGCGTTGATCGGGGAGCTGTTTTTT.

This chain connects TRBV13 to TRBJ1-2, with a weak D call TRBD1 (6 bases). V was trimmed by 4 bases and J by 5 bases, leaving 14 bases between them. The V gene's germline CDR1 is PRHDT and CDR2 FYEKMQ (reference sequence). This CDR3 is 14 amino acids long. The CDR3 sequence: CASSSGGGKYGYTF. The CDR3 DNA follows: TGTGCCAGCAGCTCTGGCGGGGGCAAGTATGGCTACACCTTC. The entire variable domain, with the rest obtained from reference TRBV13 and TRBJ1-2, is as follows: AAGVIQSPRHLIKEKRETATLKCYPIPRHDTVYWYQQGPGQDPQFLISFYEKMQSDKGSIPDRFSAQQFSDYHSELNMSSLELGDSALYFCASSSGGGKYGYTFGSGTRLTVV.

The gene calls are TRBV27 and TRBJ2-7; 13 nucleotides align to TRBD2. V trimming: 6 bases; J trimming: 4 bases; junction bases outside the gene matches: 6. The CDR3 runs to 15 residues. CDR1 MNHEY and CDR2 SMNVEV come from the germline V gene (reference sequence). DNA of the CDR3: TGTGCCAGCAGCGTCGGACTAGCGGGAGTATACGAGCAGTACTTC. It translates to CASSVGLAGVYEQYF.

The CDR3 nucleotides read TGTGCCAGCAGCACAGACCAGTTGGGGGGCTACACCTTC. Translating it yields CASSTDQLGGYTF. The V call is TRBV7-2, the J call TRBJ1-2, with no clear D. V was pared by 5 bases and J by 8 bases, with 15 bases between. The CDR3 consists of 13 residues. Germline loops: CDR1 SGHTA, CDR2 FQGNSA.

The chain has TRBV11-2 and TRBJ1-2, with 9 bases matching TRBD1. J gave up 2 bases and V 6 bases, and 4 bases lay outside the gene matches. CDR1 SGHAT and CDR2 FQNNGV come from the germline V gene. The CDR3 is 14 residues long. CDR3 region: CASSHTGGNYGYTF. Written as DNA, the CDR3 is TGTGCCAGCAGTCACACAGGGGGCAACTATGGCTACACCTTC.

The rearrangement links TRBV11-3 to TRBJ2-5; 11 bases fit TRBD1. The J call could be wrong; TRBJ2-7 is a better fit for the DNA end. CDR3 length: 14 residues. Germline lookup yields CDR1 SGHNT and CDR2 YENEEA. The CDR3 DNA is TGTGCCAGCAGCTTAGGGACAGGGGGCTCCGAGCAGTACTTC. This translates into CASSLGTGGSEQYF.

This clone was recorded only once. The chain couples TRBV30 to TRBJ1-4; D possibly corresponds to TRBD1 (5 bases). Germline V gene data show CDR1 as GTSNPN and CDR2 as SVGIG (reference sequence). V was trimmed by 6 bases and J by 6 bases, leaving 11 bases between them. The CDR3 has 12 residues. The DNA for the CDR3 is TGTGCCTGCCGGGACGGAGATGAAAAACTGTTTTTT. Translation gives CACRDGDEKLFF.

The chain carries TRBV7-9 and TRBJ2-7; D may correspond to TRBD1 or TRBD2 (5 bases each). The length of the CDR3 is 14 residues. Germline CDR1 and CDR2: SEHNR and FQNEAQ (reference sequence). The germline V and J ends were trimmed by 1 base and 6 bases, with 13 bases remaining between them. The CDR3 protein is CASSLVSGRSEQYF. In nucleotides, the CDR3 is TGTGCCAGCAGCTTAGTTTCGGGGCGATCCGAGCAGTACTTC.

This clone was recorded once. The rearrangement joins TRBV4-2 to TRBJ2-1; D ambiguous. The CDR3 is 13 amino acids. From germline, CDR1 is LGHNA and CDR2 YNFKEQ. The V end was cut by 1 base, the J end by 10 bases, with 11 bases between. The CDR3 nucleotides are TGTGCCAGCAGCCAAGCGATAGAGAGGGAGCAGTTCTTC. It codes for CASSQAIEREQFF.